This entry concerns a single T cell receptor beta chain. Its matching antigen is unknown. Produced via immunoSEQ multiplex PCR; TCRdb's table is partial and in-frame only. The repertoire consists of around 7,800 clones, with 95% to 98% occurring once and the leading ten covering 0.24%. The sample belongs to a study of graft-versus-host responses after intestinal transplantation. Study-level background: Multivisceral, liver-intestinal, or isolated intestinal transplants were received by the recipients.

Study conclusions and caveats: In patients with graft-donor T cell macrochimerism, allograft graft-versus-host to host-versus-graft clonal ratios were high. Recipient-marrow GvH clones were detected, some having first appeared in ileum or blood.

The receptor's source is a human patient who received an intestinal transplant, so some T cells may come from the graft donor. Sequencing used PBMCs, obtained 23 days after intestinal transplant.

CDR3 sequence: CASSWGGGGGSYEQYF. CDR3 sequence (DNA): TGTGCCAGCAGTTGGGGGGGAGGAGGGGGCTCCTACGAGCAGTACTTC. The gene calls are TRBV27 and TRBJ2-7; D may be TRBD2 (7 bases). V lost 4 bases and J lost 0, with 16 bases in between. This CDR3 is built from 16 residues. Germline V gene sequence: CDR1 MNHEY, CDR2 SMNVEV (reference sequence).